There are a few counts of the clone carrying this TCR beta chain. Its antigen remains unidentified. These data belong to a study of T cell repertoires in cytomegalovirus infection. The study, taken as a whole, reports: Clonotypes of TCR beta that were HLA-C-restricted and CMV-specific dominated the ex vivo response.

One entry per CDR3 protein results from TCRdb running MiXCR on the reads. Of around 710,000 distinct CDR3 sequences listed, roughly 28% were seen once; the top ten hold around 13%. Germline CDR1 is MNHEY and CDR2 is SVGAGI. This CDR3 spans 16 amino acids. J was trimmed by 7 bases and V by 6 bases; bases with no gene match: 12. The gene calls are TRBV6-5 and TRBJ1-5, with TRBD1 matching 10 bases. The sequence came from a human donor in good health (CMV status not recorded). Some clones in this sample may be carry-over from other donors' samples. Sample: cultured CD8+ T cells from PBMCs, taken from culture after CMV antigen stimulation. Here the CDR3 reads CASSPGTGEILQPQHF. The CDR3 nucleotides are TGTGCCAGCAGCCCCGGGACAGGGGAAATATTGCAGCCCCAGCATTTT.